The next 22 T cell receptor beta chains were all read from a single sample in a study of blood T cells in healthy people across ages. Using a J-beta primer mix together with a sample-barcoded 5' primer, a second PCR was run for roughly 7 to 11 cycles. MiXCR was run by TCRdb on the 5' RACE reads, yielding one entry per CDR3 protein. The table lists some 1.7 million distinct CDR3 sequences, 25% to 30% of them singletons. Sequences were obtained from blood. The source is a woman aged 25 to 39 in good health.

This clonotype has a count of ten or more. This rearrangement joins TRBV18 to TRBJ2-1; 10 nucleotides line up with TRBD1. V gave up 6 bases and J gave up 9 bases; unmatched junction bases: 2. The CDR3 is 12 amino acids. In germline, CDR1 is KGHSH, CDR2 LQKENI. CDR3 coding DNA: TGTGCCAGCTCGCGGGACAGGGGTGAGCAGTTCTTC. It specifies CASSRDRGEQFF.

This clonotype was picked up many times. The genes are TRBV12-3 or TRBV12-4 and TRBJ2-1, with TRBD2 matching over 7 bases. V lost 4 bases and J lost 7; bases outside the gene matches: 4. This CDR3 contains 13 residues. CDR3 sequence (DNA): TGTGCCAGCAGTTCACTTAGCGGGAATGAGCAGTTCTTC. Its translation: CASSSLSGNEQFF.

The chain joins TRBV2 to TRBJ2-5, with D unclear. The CDR3 is 14 amino acids. The germline V and J ends were trimmed by 6 bases and 2 bases, with 13 bases remaining between them. Germline V lookup: CDR1 SNHLY, CDR2 FYNNEI. CDR3 in DNA: TGTGCCAGCAGCCCGATGATGCTACAAGAGACCCAGTACTTC. Translation: CASSPMMLQETQYF.

This clonotype has only a few counts. The DNA for the CDR3 is TGTGCCAGCAGCTCGAGCGATGACACGCAGTATTTT. This sequence encodes CASSSSDDTQYF. This sequence joins TRBV28 and TRBJ2-3; D remains unclear. The CDR3 has 12 amino acids. CDR1 is MDHEN and CDR2 is SYDVKM in the germline V gene. V was pared by 6 bases and J by 9 bases, with 13 bases between.

The sample holds a few counts of this clonotype. V gene TRBV9 combines with J gene TRBJ2-1, with D hard to call. CDR3 size: 14 residues. The germline V and J ends were trimmed by 0 bases and 9 bases, with 13 bases remaining between them. In germline, CDR1 is SGDLS, CDR2 YYNGEE. The CDR3 coding sequence is TGTGCCAGCAGCGTAGCAGCCATCACCCGTGAGCAGTTCTTC. Protein product: CASSVAAITREQFF.

The V and J genes are TRBV10-2 and TRBJ1-3; 7 nucleotides line up with TRBD1. The germline CDR1 and CDR2 sequences are WSHSY and SAAADI. The CDR3 covers 16 residues. Unmatched junction bases numbered 8, after V lost 6 bases and J lost 0 bases. In DNA form, the CDR3 reads TGCGCCAGCAGATCCGGGACAGCTACCTCTGGAAACACCATATATTTT. Protein sequence: CASRSGTATSGNTIYF.

This clonotype has just one count. Just one base apart from a much larger clone, this may be a read error. The rearrangement uses TRBV5-1 and TRBJ2-1; D is uncertain. The CDR3 sequence is 13 residues long. CDR1 and CDR2 (germline): SGHRS, YFSETQ. V lost 3 bases to trimming and J lost 10 bases, with 14 bases between them. CDR3 DNA sequence: TGCGCCAGCAGCTCTCAGGTTACCTACGAGCAGTTCTTC. Translated: CASSSQVTYEQFF.

The V call is TRBV7-2, the J call TRBJ2-5, with no clear D. CDR3 size: 14 residues. The V end lost 1 base, the J end lost 11 bases, and 17 bases lay between the germline ends. The germline gives CDR1 SGHTA, CDR2 FQGNSA. The CDR3 DNA reads TGTGCCAGCAGCTTAGGTGGCCCTGTGGAAGAGCAGTACTTC. Translated: CASSLGGPVEEQYF. Using reference TRBV7-2 and TRBJ2-5 for the parts outside the CDR3, the full variable domain is GAGVSQSPSNKVTEKGKDVELRCDPISGHTALYWYRQSLGQGLEFLIYFQGNSAPDKSGLPSDRFSAERTGGSVSTLTIQRTQQEDSAVYLCASSLGGPVEEQYFGPGTRLLVL.

Concerning this clonotype: A much larger clone differs from this one at a single base, so this may be a read error. This chain links TRBV12-3 or TRBV12-4 with TRBJ1-2; D possibly corresponds to TRBD1 (5 bases). V lost 10 bases to trimming and J lost 4 bases, with 16 bases between them. This CDR3 has 13 amino acids. CDR3: CAISYLRGYGYTF. The CDR3 DNA reads TGTGCCATCTCCTACCTAAGGGGCTATGGCTACACCTTC.

This chain joins TRBV5-1 and TRBJ2-7; tentatively, D is TRBD1 (6 bases). This CDR3 comprises 14 residues. Between the trimmed V and J ends, which lost 2 bases and 5 bases, there was a span of 14 bases. CDR1 is SGHRS and CDR2 is YFSETQ in the germline V gene. CDR3 region: CASSLSSGHHEQYF. As DNA, the CDR3 is TGCGCCAGCAGCTTATCCTCGGGACACCACGAGCAGTACTTC.

CDR3 nucleotides: TGTGCCAGCAGCGCCGGGACCCTCACCGGGGAGCTGTTTTTT. It encodes CASSAGTLTGELFF. V is TRBV9 and J is TRBJ2-2, with D perhaps being TRBD1 or TRBD2 (5 bases each). From germline, CDR1 is SGDLS and CDR2 YYNGEE. The CDR3 has 14 residues. V was trimmed by 3 bases and J by 4 bases, leaving 10 bases between them. The whole variable domain, filled in from reference TRBV9 and TRBJ2-2, reads DSGVTQTPKHLITATGQRVTLRCSPRSGDLSVYWYQQSLDQGLQFLIQYYNGEERAKGNILERFSAQQFPDLHSELNLSSLELGDSALYFCASSAGTLTGELFFGEGSRLTVL.

The V and J genes are TRBV29-1 and TRBJ2-1, with a tentative D call TRBD1 (6 bases). Germline V gene sequence: CDR1 SQVTM, CDR2 ANQGSEA. This CDR3 region has 14 residues. The ends were cut back, 4 bases at V and 9 bases at J, with 19 bases in the middle. CDR3 in amino acids: CSVVPRTADGEQFF. DNA of the CDR3: TGCAGCGTTGTCCCTAGGACAGCCGATGGTGAGCAGTTCTTC.

The sample holds many counts of this clonotype. The chain joins TRBV11-2 to TRBJ1-2; no clear D. The CDR3 is 13 residues long. Trimming removed 1 base at V and 8 bases at J, with 11 bases between. Looked up from germline, CDR1 is SGHAT and CDR2 is FQNNGV. CDR3 loop: CASSLAGRGGYTF. The CDR3 DNA reads as TGTGCCAGCAGCTTAGCGGGCCGTGGGGGCTACACCTTC.

This clonotype was observed at least ten times. This sequence joins TRBV20-1 and TRBJ2-1, with TRBD2 matching 10 bases. V was pared by 6 bases and J by 0 bases, with 11 bases of the junction left unmatched. The CDR3 length is 17 residues. Germline V CDR1 and CDR2: DFQATT, SNEGSKA (reference sequence). This chain's CDR3 is CSASPWASGGSYNEQFF. The CDR3 DNA sequence: TGCAGTGCCAGTCCTTGGGCTAGCGGGGGCTCCTACAATGAGCAGTTCTTC.

This rearrangement joins TRBV29-1 to TRBJ2-5; D ambiguous. This CDR3 contains 13 residues. From germline, CDR1 is SQVTM and CDR2 ANQGSEA. V was trimmed by 4 bases and J by 4 bases, leaving 13 bases between them. The CDR3 DNA reads as TGCAGCGTTGGAGCAGCCCCTGGAGAGACCCAGTACTTC. This encodes CSVGAAPGETQYF.

This clonotype has at least ten counts. The chain links TRBV30 to TRBJ2-1; 7 bases are a match to TRBD2. The ends lost 2 bases at V and 7 bases at J; junction bases unmatched: 5. Germline CDR1 reads GTSNPN; CDR2 reads SVGIG (reference sequence). This CDR3 spans 13 amino acids. This chain's CDR3 is CAWSWGGRNEQFF. The CDR3 DNA sequence: TGTGCCTGGAGTTGGGGCGGGAGAAATGAGCAGTTCTTC.

This clonotype came up many times. V and J are TRBV3-1 and TRBJ2-4; possibly TRBD2 for D (7 bases). Trimming left V 0 bases short and J 0 bases short, with 15 bases between. Germline CDR1 LGHDT, CDR2 YNNKEL (reference sequence). The CDR3 contains 18 residues. CDR3 region: CASSQDQRRGGAKNIQYF. In DNA form, the CDR3 reads TGTGCCAGCAGCCAAGATCAGAGGAGGGGGGGAGCCAAAAACATTCAGTACTTC.

The chain recombines TRBV4-1 with TRBJ2-3; TRBD2 matches at 8 bases. This CDR3 spans 17 amino acids. In germline, CDR1 is MGHRA, CDR2 YSYEKL. Unmatched junction bases numbered 7, after V lost 0 bases and J lost 2 bases. For the CDR3, the DNA is TGCGCCAGCAGCCAAGATGGCCTAGCGGGTTCCACAGATACGCAGTATTTT. This sequence encodes CASSQDGLAGSTDTQYF.

This clonotype has just a few counts. The rearrangement uses TRBV12-3 or TRBV12-4 and TRBJ2-3; either TRBD1 or TRBD2 may fit D (5 bases each). CDR3 length: 13 residues. V shed 6 bases and J shed 6 bases, with 13 bases lying between them. The DNA for the CDR3 is TGTGCCAGCAGACGGGACCTCGGGGATACGCAGTATTTT. Its translation is CASRRDLGDTQYF.

This clonotype came up a few times. The CDR3 coding sequence is TGTGCCAGCAGTTACGGACAGCACGAGTACCGCGAGCAGTACTTC. This gives the protein CASSYGQHEYREQYF. The V and J genes are TRBV2 and TRBJ2-7; TRBD1 might be the D (6 bases). V was pared by 5 bases and J by 6 bases, with 20 bases between. The length of the CDR3 is 15 residues. CDR1 and CDR2 from the germline V gene are SNHLY and FYNNEI.

The rearrangement links TRBV28 to TRBJ1-2, with 10 bases lining up with TRBD1. The J segment lost 2 bases and the V segment lost 10 bases, leaving 7 bases of the junction unmatched. Germline CDR1 is MDHEN and CDR2 is SYDVKM. There are 14 residues in the CDR3. CDR3 region: CATRRQGANYGYTF. The CDR3 coding sequence is TGTGCCACCAGACGACAGGGGGCGAACTATGGCTACACCTTC.

Ten or more counts support this clonotype. V usage is TRBV5-5 and J usage is TRBJ2-5; 9 positions agree with TRBD1. J lost 5 bases, V lost 5 bases, and 4 bases had no gene match. There are 13 residues in the CDR3. Germline CDR1 reads SGHKS; CDR2 reads YYEKEE (reference sequence). DNA of the CDR3: TGTGCCAGCAGTTCTGGGACAGGGGAGACCCAGTACTTC. This sequence encodes CASSSGTGETQYF.